A single sample gave rise to the 13 T cell receptor beta chains below, sequenced in a study of neurological immune-mediated disorders. TCRdb itself ran the 5' RACE reads through MiXCR, one entry per CDR3 protein. The data contain about 66,000 distinct CDR3 sequences, 3% to 4% of them singletons. Sequencing used PBMCs. The receptors shown here come from a middle-aged man with multiple sclerosis.

The sample holds many counts of this clonotype. This chain links TRBV20-1 with TRBJ2-7; 9 bases align to TRBD2. The germline V gene has CDR1 DFQATT and CDR2 SNEGSKA (reference sequence). Germline trimming cut 5 bases from V and 7 bases from J; bases unmatched to any gene: 12. This CDR3 contains 14 residues. In DNA form, the CDR3 reads TGCAGTGCTGGGGATAGCGGGAGCCCCGGGGAGCAGTACTTC. Translated: CSAGDSGSPGEQYF.

This clonotype was picked up many times. The chain combines TRBV30 with TRBJ1-4; D call uncertain. The V gene's germline CDR1 is GTSNPN and CDR2 SVGIG (reference sequence). The ends were cut back, 6 bases at V and 4 bases at J, with 9 bases in the middle. CDR3 length: 12 residues. Here the CDR3 reads CACREVNEKLFF. The CDR3 DNA reads as TGTGCCTGCCGAGAGGTTAATGAAAAACTGTTTTTT.

The sample holds many counts of this clonotype. The chain has TRBV10-3 and TRBJ1-4; D ambiguous. V shed 0 bases and J shed 8 bases, with 13 bases lying between them. Germline CDR1 is ENHRY and CDR2 is SYGVKD. This CDR3 has 15 amino acids. CDR3 loop: CAISESESGGEKLFF. The DNA of the CDR3 is TGTGCCATCAGTGAGTCGGAGTCAGGTGGGGAAAAACTGTTTTTT.

J is TRBJ2-7 and V is TRBV5-1; D is possibly TRBD1 (6 bases). CDR3 length: 15 amino acids. V lost 4 bases and J lost 7, with 21 bases in between. CDR1 SGHRS and CDR2 YFSETQ come from the germline V gene. CDR3 sequence (DNA): TGCGCCAGCAGCCACGGACAGAAGAATACAGGAGAGCAGTACTTC. It yields the protein CASSHGQKNTGEQYF.

Many counts were recorded for this clonotype. V usage is TRBV20-1 and J usage is TRBJ2-5; tentative D call: TRBD2 (6 bases). Trimming removed 5 bases from V and 6 bases from J, with 13 bases in between. Germline CDR1 and CDR2: DFQATT and SNEGSKA (reference sequence). CDR3 size: 12 residues. The CDR3 DNA follows: TGCAGTGCTTTGACTAGTATAAAGACCCAGTACTTC. It codes for CSALTSIKTQYF.

There are many counts of this clonotype. V usage is TRBV14 and J usage is TRBJ1-1; D perhaps matches TRBD1 (5 bases). Germline assignment: CDR1 SGHDN and CDR2 FVKESK. V was pared by 5 bases and J by 1 base, with 17 bases between. This CDR3 is built from 16 residues. The CDR3 region is CASSMNPGQANTEAFF. CDR3 DNA: TGTGCCAGCAGCATGAACCCGGGGCAGGCGAACACTGAAGCTTTCTTT.

The chain carries TRBV29-1 and TRBJ1-2; 9 nucleotides align to TRBD1. Trimming took 6 bases from V and 14 from J; bases not matched to a gene: 16. The CDR3 extends over 13 amino acids. CDR1 is SQVTM and CDR2 is ANQGSEA in the germline V gene. CDR3 loop: CSVLDRGGGGLTF. CDR3 in DNA: TGCAGCGTCCTGGACAGGGGCGGGGGTGGCTTAACCTTC.

This clonotype was detected many times. This chain joins TRBV6-1 and TRBJ2-7; 7 bases fit TRBD2. Germline CDR1 MNHNS, CDR2 SASEGT. The CDR3 is 13 amino acids. Trimming at V came to 7 bases and at J to 3 bases, leaving 6 bases not matched to a gene. CDR3 protein: CASIKAGSYEQYF. CDR3 coding DNA: TGTGCCAGCATTAAAGCGGGAAGCTACGAGCAGTACTTC.

This clonotype was detected many times. This chain joins TRBV7-2 and TRBJ2-1; 9 bases fit TRBD2. CDR3 length equals 16 residues. Trimming cost V 3 bases and J 0 bases; bases outside gene matches: 3. From germline, CDR1 is SGHTA and CDR2 FQGNSA. CDR3 amino acids: CASSFLAGSSYNEQFF. The CDR3 region has the DNA TGTGCCAGCAGCTTCCTAGCGGGGAGCTCCTACAATGAGCAGTTCTTC.

This clonotype has more than one count but fewer than ten. The chain couples TRBV5-6 to TRBJ1-5, with D possibly matching TRBD1 (6 bases). The CDR3 has 15 amino acids. V dropped 4 bases and J dropped 2 bases, with 13 bases sitting between them. Germline CDR1 and CDR2: SGHDT and YYEEEE. CDR3 loop: CASSIHRVRNQPQHF. The CDR3 DNA follows: TGTGCCAGCAGCATCCACAGGGTTCGCAATCAGCCCCAGCATTTT.

In this sample, this clonotype turned up many times. This chain connects TRBV7-2 to TRBJ1-1; 8 bases agree with TRBD1. In germline, CDR1 is SGHTA, CDR2 FQGNSA. V was clipped by 4 bases and J by 0 bases; unmatched bases: 1. CDR3 length: 14 residues. CDR3 amino acids: CASSWGQVNTEAFF. The CDR3 DNA is TGTGCCAGCAGCTGGGGACAGGTGAACACTGAAGCTTTCTTT.

Of note for this clonotype: The conserved closing phenylalanine or tryptophan is absent in this CDR3, likely reflecting a read error. This chain uses TRBV7-3 with TRBJ2-4; 8 nucleotides line up with TRBD2. The germline V gene has CDR1 SGHTA and CDR2 FQGTGA. The CDR3 is 15 amino acids. With 4 bases clipped from V and 5 bases from J, the junction kept 7 bases outside the gene matches. This CDR3 reads CASSSGLAGENIQYN. The CDR3 DNA follows: TGTGCCAGCAGCTCGGGGCTAGCGGGCGAAAACATTCAGTACAAC.

This clonotype appeared many times. This chain joins TRBV5-1 and TRBJ2-7, with D maybe TRBD2 (5 bases). V was trimmed by 2 bases and J by 5 bases, leaving 11 bases between them. From germline, CDR1 is SGHRS and CDR2 YFSETQ. The CDR3 is 13 residues long. CDR3 region: CASSFGGDDEQYF. CDR3 in DNA: TGCGCCAGCAGCTTTGGAGGCGACGACGAGCAGTACTTC. The full variable domain, with the rest looked up from reference TRBV5-1 and TRBJ2-7, is KAGVTQTPRYLIKTRGQQVTLSCSPISGHRSVSWYQQTPGQGLQFLFEYFSETQRNKGNFPGRFSGRQFSNSRSEMNVSTLELGDSALYLCASSFGGDDEQYFGPGTRLTVT.